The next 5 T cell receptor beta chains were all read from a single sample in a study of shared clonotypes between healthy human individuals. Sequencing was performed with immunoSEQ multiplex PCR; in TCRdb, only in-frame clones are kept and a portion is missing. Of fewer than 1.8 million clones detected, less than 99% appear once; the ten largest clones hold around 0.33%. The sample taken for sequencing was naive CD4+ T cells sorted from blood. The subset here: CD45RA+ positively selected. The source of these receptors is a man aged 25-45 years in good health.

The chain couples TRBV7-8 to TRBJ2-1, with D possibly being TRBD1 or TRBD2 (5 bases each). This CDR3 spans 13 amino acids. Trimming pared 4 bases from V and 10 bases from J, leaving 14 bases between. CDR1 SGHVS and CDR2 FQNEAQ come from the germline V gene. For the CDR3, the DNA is TGTGCCAGCAGCTCCTGGGGAGAGGGGGAGCAGTTCTTC. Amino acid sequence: CASSSWGEGEQFF. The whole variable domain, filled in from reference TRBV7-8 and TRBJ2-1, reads GAGVSQSPRYKVAKRGQDVALRCDPISGHVSLFWYQQALGQGPEFLTYFQNEAQLDKSGLPSDRFFAERPEGSVSTLKIQRTQQEDSAVYLCASSSWGEGEQFFGPGTRLTVL.

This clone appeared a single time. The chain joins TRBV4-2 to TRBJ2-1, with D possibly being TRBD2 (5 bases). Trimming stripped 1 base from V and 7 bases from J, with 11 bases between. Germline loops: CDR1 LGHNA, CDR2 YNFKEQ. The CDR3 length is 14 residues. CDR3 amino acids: CASSQAGLTNEQFF. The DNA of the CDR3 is TGTGCCAGCAGCCAAGCCGGACTGACTAATGAGCAGTTCTTC.

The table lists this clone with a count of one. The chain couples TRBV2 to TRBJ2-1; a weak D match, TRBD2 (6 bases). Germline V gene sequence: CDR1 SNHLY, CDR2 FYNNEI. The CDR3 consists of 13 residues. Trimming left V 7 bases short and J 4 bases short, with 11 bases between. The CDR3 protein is CASTGLLYNEQFF. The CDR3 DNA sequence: TGTGCCAGCACGGGACTCTTGTACAATGAGCAGTTCTTC. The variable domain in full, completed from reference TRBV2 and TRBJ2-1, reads EPEVTQTPSHQVTQMGQEVILRCVPISNHLYFYWYRQILGQKVEFLVSFYNNEISEKSEIFDDQFSVERPDGSNFTLKIRSTKLEDSAMYFCASTGLLYNEQFFGPGTRLTVL.

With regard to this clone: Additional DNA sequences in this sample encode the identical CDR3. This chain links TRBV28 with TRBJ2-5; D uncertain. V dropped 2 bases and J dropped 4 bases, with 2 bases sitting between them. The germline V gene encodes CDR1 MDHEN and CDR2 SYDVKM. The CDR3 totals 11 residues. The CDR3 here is CASSLAETQYF. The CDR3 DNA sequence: TGTGCCAGCAGTTTAGCAGAGACCCAGTACTTC.

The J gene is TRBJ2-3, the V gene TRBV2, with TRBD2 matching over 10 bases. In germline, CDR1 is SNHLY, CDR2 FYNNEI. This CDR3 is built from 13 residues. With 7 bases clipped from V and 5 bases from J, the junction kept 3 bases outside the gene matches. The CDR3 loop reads CASIAGGVDTQYF. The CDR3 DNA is TGTGCCAGCATAGCGGGAGGAGTAGATACGCAGTATTTT.